Listed below are T cell receptor beta chains from one sample, sequenced in a study of CD8 T cells in Susac syndrome. TCRdb reprocessed the immunoSEQ multiplex PCR reads via MiXCR and lists one record per CDR3 protein. This table holds tens of thousands of distinct CDR3 sequences, 95% found once. Sequencing was performed on CD8+ T cells from PBMCs. These receptors all come from a human donor with Susac syndrome. Each CDR3 is given with its conserved first and last residue. D genes are given only for firm matches. Clone size appears in some rows only: once, few, many, or a class for an expanded clone.

V	J	size	D	length	DNA	CDR3
TRBV24-1	TRBJ1-5	NA	NA	15	TGTGCCACCAGTGACGCCACAGGGCTGGACCAGCCCCAGCATTTT	CATSDATGLDQPQHF
TRBV20-1	TRBJ2-7	NA	NA	12	TGCAGTGCTAGACCTAGCGCCTACGAGCAGTACTTC	CSARPSAYEQYF
TRBV29-1	TRBJ2-3	NA	TRBD2	13	TGCAGCGTTGAGCGGGAGGATCTAGATACGCAGTATTTT	CSVEREDLDTQYF
TRBV30	TRBJ2-1	NA	NA	12	TGTGCCTGGGCCACGGGCGCCAATGAGCAGTTCTTC	CAWATGANEQFF
TRBV5-4	TRBJ2-2	NA	TRBD1	15	TGTGCCAGCAGCCATGGACAGGTCGGCACCGGGGAGCTGTTTTTT	CASSHGQVGTGELFF
TRBV9	TRBJ2-7	NA	TRBD2	15	TGTGCCAGCAGCGTAGGAAATAGCGGGATGTACGAGCAGTACTTC	CASSVGNSGMYEQYF
TRBV27	TRBJ1-1	once	NA	14	TGTGCCAGCAGTTCAGGACAGATGAACACTGAAGCTTTCTTT	CASSSGQMNTEAFF
TRBV29-1	TRBJ2-7	NA	NA	13	TGCAGCGTCGCCGACAGGCATCGATCATTGTGGTACTTC	CSVADRHRSLWYF
TRBV12-3/TRBV12-4	TRBJ2-1	NA	NA	13	TGTGCCAGCAGTTTGATGGTTCACAATGAGCAGTTCTTC	CASSLMVHNEQFF
TRBV5-1	TRBJ2-6	once	NA	17	TGCGCCAGCAGCTTGACAGGGAGTGTTTCTGGGGCCAACGTCCTGACTTTC	CASSLTGSVSGANVLTF
TRBV11-2	TRBJ2-1	NA	NA	12	TGTGCCAGCAGCATCGACAGCCAGTCGCAGTTCTTC	CASSIDSQSQFF
TRBV28	TRBJ2-2	NA	NA	15	TGTGCCAGCAGTTTGGTGGACGGTGGCACCGGGGAGCTGTTTTTT	CASSLVDGGTGELFF
TRBV2	TRBJ2-5	few	NA	10	TGTGCCAGCAGGGCAGAGACCCAGTACTTC	CASRAETQYF
TRBV4-2	TRBJ2-1	NA	TRBD2	15	TGTGCCAGCAGCTTGGGACTAGCGGTTTACAATGAGCAGTTCTTC	CASSLGLAVYNEQFF
TRBV13	TRBJ2-7	NA	TRBD2	15	TGTGCCAGCAGCAGGGGGGGACTAGCTTTTGGAGAGCAGTACTTC	CASSRGGLAFGEQYF
TRBV29-1	TRBJ2-5	NA	NA	14	TGCAGCGTTGAAGACCCGGGGTCGGTGGAGACCCAGTACTTC	CSVEDPGSVETQYF
TRBV11-2	TRBJ1-4	NA	TRBD1	15	TGTGCCAGCAGCGGATTGGACAGGTTTAATGAAAAACTGTTTTTT	CASSGLDRFNEKLFF
TRBV24-1	TRBJ2-1	NA	NA	13	TGTGCCACCAGTGATATTAAGGTCAGCGAGCAGTTCTTC	CATSDIKVSEQFF
TRBV9	TRBJ2-2	NA	NA	14	TGTGCCAGCAGCGTAGTAACTCTTGGCGGGGAGCTGTTTTTT	CASSVVTLGGELFF
TRBV24-1	TRBJ2-4	NA	NA	15	TGTGCCACCAGTGAAGTGGGAGAGACAGCAAGCATTCAGTACTTC	CATSEVGETASIQYF
TRBV29-1	TRBJ2-5	NA	TRBD2	16	TGCAGCGTTGAAGATCCTAGCGGGGGGGCCTTGGAGACCCAGTACTTC	CSVEDPSGGALETQYF
TRBV24-1	TRBJ1-5	NA	NA	13	TGTGCCACCAGTGACGGGAAGAATCAGCCCCAGCATTTT	CATSDGKNQPQHF
TRBV4-1	TRBJ1-1	NA	NA	17	TGCGCCAGCAGCCAAGATCTACCCCAGACGGTGAGGGGTGAAGCTTTCTTT	CASSQDLPQTVRGEAFF
TRBV5-1	TRBJ2-7	NA	TRBD1	15	TGCGCCAGCAGCGAGGGACAGGGCCTAACCTACGAGCAGTACTTC	CASSEGQGLTYEQYF
TRBV6-5	TRBJ2-7	NA	NA	13	TGTGCCAGCAGTTACTCGCGTATCTACGAGCAGTACTTC	CASSYSRIYEQYF
TRBV5-6	TRBJ2-3	NA	NA	13	TGTGCCAGCAGCTCCGGGGGCACAGATACGCAGTATTTT	CASSSGGTDTQYF
TRBV28	TRBJ2-5	NA	TRBD2	15	TGTGCCAGCAGTTGGGACGGGACTAGCGAAGAGACCCAGTACTTC	CASSWDGTSEETQYF
TRBV20-1	TRBJ1-1	NA	NA	13	TGCAGTGCCCTGCGTCGAGCGAGCACTGAAGCTTTCTTT	CSALRRASTEAFF
TRBV7-3	TRBJ2-1	NA	NA	15	TGTGCCAGCAGCTTAGGGCCATCGGGCTACAATGAGCAGTTCTTC	CASSLGPSGYNEQFF
TRBV29-1	TRBJ2-1	NA	NA	14	TGCAGCGTTGTACACCCCGTCGACTACAATGAGCAGTTCTTC	CSVVHPVDYNEQFF
TRBV9	TRBJ2-3	NA	NA	16	TGTGCCAGCAGCGCCAGGACTGCCCCGAGCACAGATACGCAGTATTTT	CASSARTAPSTDTQYF